The 5 T cell receptor beta chains presented below share a single source sample, sequenced in a study of T cell responses to AZD1222 COVID-19 vaccine. The assay was immunoSEQ multiplex PCR, and TCRdb's table has in-frame clones only and misses some. The sample records 90,000 to 150,000 clones, roughly 84% being singletons. This specimen consisted of peripheral blood, obtained on day 0 of AZD1222 vaccination. All receptors come from an adult in good health.

The chain joins TRBV18 to TRBJ2-7, with 7 bases that match TRBD1. Germline CDR1 KGHSH, CDR2 LQKENI. J lost 3 bases, V lost 4 bases, and 9 bases had no gene match. There are 15 residues in the CDR3. CDR3 sequence: CASSLTGTDIYEQYF. CDR3 in DNA: TGTGCCAGCTCACTTACCGGGACAGATATCTACGAGCAGTACTTC.

This clone has just a few counts. The J gene is TRBJ1-1, the V gene TRBV6-2 or TRBV6-3, with no clear D. Germline V gives CDR1 MNHEY, CDR2 SVGEGT. The V gene lost 2 bases and the J gene lost 4 bases, with 11 bases spanning the gap. CDR3 size: 14 residues. The chain's CDR3 is CASSYVPGFTEAFF. DNA for the CDR3: TGTGCCAGCAGTTACGTCCCTGGGTTCACTGAAGCTTTCTTT.

This sequence joins TRBV28 and TRBJ2-7; unclear D gene. CDR3 length: 12 residues. Trimming took off 2 bases at V and 4 bases at J, with 6 bases between the two ends. The germline V gene has CDR1 MDHEN and CDR2 SYDVKM. CDR3 DNA sequence: TGTGCCAGCAGTTTAGGGCAGTACGAGCAGTACTTC. Translated: CASSLGQYEQYF.

This chain connects TRBV6-2 or TRBV6-3 to TRBJ2-7, with a tentative D call TRBD2 (5 bases). Germline loops: CDR1 MNHEY, CDR2 SVGEGT. The ends were cut back, 2 bases at V and 2 bases at J, with 10 bases in the middle. The CDR3 runs 14 residues. In DNA, the CDR3 is TGTGCCAGCAGTTACCTCGGAGGCGCCTACGAGCAGTACTTC. This encodes CASSYLGGAYEQYF.

The chain employs TRBV28 and TRBJ1-5; weak D call: TRBD1 (5 bases). The CDR3 spans 15 residues. The germline gives CDR1 MDHEN, CDR2 SYDVKM. V was clipped by 6 bases and J by 5 bases, with 17 bases between them. As DNA, the CDR3 is TGTGCCAGCAGCGTCCTCGGGGGTGAGGATCAGCCCCAGCATTTT. Its translation: CASSVLGGEDQPQHF.